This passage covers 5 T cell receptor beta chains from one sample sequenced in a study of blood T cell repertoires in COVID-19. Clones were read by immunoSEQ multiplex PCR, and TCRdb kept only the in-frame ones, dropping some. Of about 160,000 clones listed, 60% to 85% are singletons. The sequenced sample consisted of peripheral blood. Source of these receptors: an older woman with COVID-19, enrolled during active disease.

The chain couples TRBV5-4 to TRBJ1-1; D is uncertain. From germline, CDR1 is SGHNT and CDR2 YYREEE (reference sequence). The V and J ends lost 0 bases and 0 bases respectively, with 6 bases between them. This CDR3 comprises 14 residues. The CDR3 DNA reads TGTGCCAGCAGCTTGGTTCACATGAACACTGAAGCTTTCTTT. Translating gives CASSLVHMNTEAFF.

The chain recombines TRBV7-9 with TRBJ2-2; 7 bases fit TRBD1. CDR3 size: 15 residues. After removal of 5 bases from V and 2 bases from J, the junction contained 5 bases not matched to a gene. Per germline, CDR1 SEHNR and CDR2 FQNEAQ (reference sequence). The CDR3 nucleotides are TGTGCCAGCAGCCGACAGGGTACTAACACCGGGGAGCTGTTTTTT. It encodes CASSRQGTNTGELFF.

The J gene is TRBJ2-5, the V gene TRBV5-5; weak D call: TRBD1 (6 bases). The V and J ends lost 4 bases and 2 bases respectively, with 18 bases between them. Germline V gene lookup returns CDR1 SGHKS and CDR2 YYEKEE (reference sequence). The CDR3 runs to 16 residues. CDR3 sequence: CASSPTEQGPQETQYF. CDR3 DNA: TGTGCCAGCAGCCCCACCGAACAGGGACCTCAAGAGACCCAGTACTTC.

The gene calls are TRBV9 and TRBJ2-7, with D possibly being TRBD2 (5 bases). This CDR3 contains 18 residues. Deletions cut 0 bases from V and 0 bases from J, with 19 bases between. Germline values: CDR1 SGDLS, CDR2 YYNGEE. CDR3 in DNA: TGTGCCAGCAGCGTAGTAGCGTACCCACCCCTGAGCTCCTACGAGCAGTACTTC. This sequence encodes CASSVVAYPPLSSYEQYF. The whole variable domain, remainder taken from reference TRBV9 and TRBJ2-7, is DSGVTQTPKHLITATGQRVTLRCSPRSGDLSVYWYQQSLDQGLQFLIQYYNGEERAKGNILERFSAQQFPDLHSELNLSSLELGDSALYFCASSVVAYPPLSSYEQYFGPGTRLTVT.

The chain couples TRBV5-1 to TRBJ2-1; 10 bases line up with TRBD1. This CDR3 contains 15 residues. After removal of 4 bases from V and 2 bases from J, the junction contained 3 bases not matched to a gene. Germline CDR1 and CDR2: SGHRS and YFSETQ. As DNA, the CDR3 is TGCGCCAGCAGCCGGGGGACAGGGGCCTACAATGAGCAGTTCTTC. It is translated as CASSRGTGAYNEQFF.